This TCR beta chain derives from a study of identical twins' blood T cells. Study summary: Roughly twelve libraries, six alpha and six beta, gave around 48 million reads. Whole-study results and caveats: Abundant TCRbeta CDR3s overlapped more between twins than with unrelated donors.

One entry per CDR3 protein results from TCRdb running MiXCR on the 5' RACE reads. This sample has 350,000 to 400,000 distinct CDR3 sequences, with over 25% found just once. The germline V gene has CDR1 SGHVS and CDR2 FQNEAQ. The CDR3 totals 15 residues. On this clonotype: What it binds is not known. The junction does not match germline at one end; this may be a read error.

This chain links TRBV7-8 with TRBJ2-7; D possibly corresponds to TRBD2 (6 bases). The sequence derives from a woman aged 18 to 55 in good health. Source material: PBMCs. The CDR3 sequence is CSSSPHAGSTYEQYF. Here the CDR3 DNA reads TGTTCCAGCAGCCCTCACGCGGGGTCTACCTACGAGCAGTACTTC.